Presented here are 27 T cell receptor beta chains from one specimen sequenced in a study of T cells expressing NK-cell markers. Following a re-call of the 5' RACE reads, TCRdb has one entry per CDR3 protein and lacks DNA. This sample lists roughly 180,000 distinct CDR3 sequences; its ten largest clones have roughly 18%. The specimen was blood T cells: a sorted CD56 or NKG2C T cell subset, CD4+ or CD8+ T cells, or bulk PBMC T cells (not recorded which). The receptor source for this set is a woman aged 18-70 years in good health.

This chain connects TRBV6-5 to TRBJ2-7. CDR3 size: 15 residues. Germline CDR1 MNHEY, CDR2 SVGAGI. The CDR3 sequence: CASSLWTESGGEQYF.

The J gene is TRBJ2-1, the V gene TRBV2; the TCRdb D gene call, TRBD2, has no DNA to confirm it. The CDR3 runs 18 residues. Germline loops: CDR1 SNHLY, CDR2 FYNNEI. The CDR3 sequence is CASSDERLALGSYNEQFF.

The rearrangement links TRBV6-1 to TRBJ1-1; absent DNA, TCRdb's TRBD1 call cannot be checked. This CDR3 comprises 14 residues. The germline V gene encodes CDR1 MNHNS and CDR2 SASEGT. The CDR3 region is CASSGLARGTEAFF.

V and J are TRBV30 and TRBJ2-3. This CDR3 has 11 residues. From germline, CDR1 is GTSNPN and CDR2 SVGIG (reference sequence). The CDR3: CAWSVLGTQYF. The entire variable domain, with the rest obtained from reference TRBV30 and TRBJ2-3, is as follows: SQTIHQWPATLVQPVGSPLSLECTVEGTSNPNLYWYRQAAGRGLQLLFYSVGIGQISSEVPQNLSASRPQDRQFILSSKKLLLSDSGFYLCAWSVLGTQYFGPGTRLTVL.

The V call is TRBV28, the J call TRBJ2-5; the D call of TRBD1 rests on TCRdb alone, since no DNA is present to check it. The CDR3 runs 14 residues. CDR1 and CDR2 from the germline V gene are MDHEN and SYDVKM. The CDR3 protein is CASSPRDRGETQYF.

This chain connects TRBV5-8 to TRBJ2-4. CDR3 length: 11 residues. Germline values: CDR1 SGHTS, CDR2 YDEGEE. The CDR3: CASSWGRLKYF.

V and J are TRBV10-3 and TRBJ1-3. This CDR3 is 13 amino acids long. Looked up from germline, CDR1 is ENHRY and CDR2 is SYGVKD. The CDR3 reads CAISESGGNTIYF.

The rearrangement links TRBV3-1 to TRBJ2-3. The CDR3 is made up of 15 amino acids. CDR1 is LGHDT, CDR2 YNNKEL, per germline (reference sequence). The CDR3 sequence: CASQDGSSSTDTQYF.

This chain uses TRBV24-1 with TRBJ2-1; the TCRdb D gene call, TRBD1, has no DNA to confirm it. The germline gives CDR1 KGHDR, CDR2 SFDVKD. The CDR3 covers 13 residues. CDR3 in amino acids: CATGTGAYNEQFF.

The V gene is TRBV27, the J gene TRBJ1-4; TCRdb names TRBD1, which stays unverified in the absence of DNA. The CDR3 runs 15 residues. Germline CDR1 reads MNHEY; CDR2 reads SMNVEV (reference sequence). The CDR3 sequence is CASSLSRQGYQKLFF.

The chain uses TRBV20-1 and TRBJ1-5. CDR1 is DFQATT, CDR2 SNEGSKA, per germline (reference sequence). The CDR3 has 12 residues. The CDR3 sequence is CSAREGSQPQHF.

The rearrangement links TRBV20-1 to TRBJ2-1. This CDR3 has 11 residues. Germline CDR1 is DFQATT and CDR2 is SNEGSKA (reference sequence). The CDR3 here is CSASITNEQFF.

This chain joins TRBV24-1 and TRBJ2-1; the TCRdb call, TRBD1, lacks DNA for checking. Germline CDR1 KGHDR, CDR2 SFDVKD. The CDR3 totals 16 residues. The CDR3 protein is CATSDFRDRGGNEQFF.

V gene TRBV12-3 or TRBV12-4 combines with J gene TRBJ1-6. The CDR3 has 12 residues. CDR3 in amino acids: CASKLGYSPLHF.

The chain carries TRBV20-1 and TRBJ1-3; without DNA, the TCRdb call of TRBD1 cannot be checked. Germline CDR1 reads DFQATT; CDR2 reads SNEGSKA (reference sequence). This CDR3 comprises 15 residues. CDR3: CSASGQGAAGNTIYF.

The chain couples TRBV3-1 to TRBJ1-5. Germline assignment: CDR1 LGHDT and CDR2 YNNKEL (reference sequence). There are 15 residues in the CDR3. The chain's CDR3 is CASSQGGRYNQPQHF.

Here the CDR3 reads CASSGDTRNSPLHF. The V call is TRBV6-1, the J call TRBJ1-6; there is no DNA to check the TCRdb D call of TRBD1. The CDR3 sequence is 14 residues long. Germline CDR1 is MNHNS and CDR2 is SASEGT.

The genes are TRBV7-2 and TRBJ2-7; there is no DNA to check the TCRdb D call of TRBD1. CDR1 and CDR2 (germline): SGHTA, FQGNSA. CDR3 length: 15 residues. CDR3 sequence: CASSLAGTGGYEQYF.

The chain combines TRBV20-1 with TRBJ2-3; TCRdb reports TRBD2, a call that lacks DNA to check it against. This CDR3 contains 16 residues. The germline V gene has CDR1 DFQATT and CDR2 SNEGSKA (reference sequence). CDR3 region: CSALGLAGGPADTQYF.

V gene TRBV30 combines with J gene TRBJ2-1; the TRBD2 assignment by TCRdb is unverifiable without DNA. Germline CDR1 is GTSNPN and CDR2 is SVGIG (reference sequence). The CDR3 has 14 amino acids. The CDR3 sequence is CAWATSGTSNEQFF.

The V gene is TRBV29-1, the J gene TRBJ1-2. Germline V CDR1 and CDR2: SQVTM, ANQGSEA. This CDR3 comprises 12 residues. The CDR3 is CSGLDSVYGYTF.

V and J are TRBV15 and TRBJ2-1; there is no DNA to check the TCRdb D call of TRBD2. This CDR3 is 13 amino acids long. CDR1 and CDR2 from the germline V gene are LNHNV and YYDKDF (reference sequence). CDR3 in amino acids: CATSRLTSSLRFF. The variable domain in full, with the rest retrieved from reference TRBV15 and TRBJ2-1, is DAMVIQNPRYQVTQFGKPVTLSCSQTLNHNVMYWYQQKSSQAPKLLFHYYDKDFNNEADTPDNFQSRRPNTSFCFLDIRSPGLGDTAMYLCATSRLTSSLRFFGPGTRLTVL.

This chain joins TRBV2 and TRBJ2-5; TCRdb gives TRBD1 as the D gene, but with no DNA this cannot be confirmed. Germline V gene sequence: CDR1 SNHLY, CDR2 FYNNEI. The length of the CDR3 is 13 residues. The CDR3 loop reads CASRSRLQETQYF.

The genes are TRBV4-2 and TRBJ2-1; TCRdb's D call, TRBD2, is unchecked because there is no DNA. This CDR3 contains 14 residues. Germline V gives CDR1 LGHNA, CDR2 YNFKEQ. CDR3 sequence reads: CASSRAGGENEQFF.

The rearrangement uses TRBV4-1 and TRBJ2-3; checking the TCRdb D call of TRBD1 is not possible without DNA. The CDR3 sequence is 13 residues long. Germline lookup yields CDR1 MGHRA and CDR2 YSYEKL. CDR3 loop: CASSRETVDTQYF.

The rearrangement uses TRBV29-1 and TRBJ1-5; TCRdb's D gene call, TRBD1, goes unchecked for lack of DNA. Germline-derived CDR1 and CDR2 are SQVTM and ANQGSEA. The CDR3 totals 14 residues. The CDR3 is CSAGTGVGNQPQHF.

The chain has TRBV12-3 or TRBV12-4 and TRBJ2-1; TCRdb gives TRBD2 as the D gene, but with no DNA this cannot be confirmed. CDR3 length equals 15 residues. The CDR3 here is CASSHGTSAYNEQFF.